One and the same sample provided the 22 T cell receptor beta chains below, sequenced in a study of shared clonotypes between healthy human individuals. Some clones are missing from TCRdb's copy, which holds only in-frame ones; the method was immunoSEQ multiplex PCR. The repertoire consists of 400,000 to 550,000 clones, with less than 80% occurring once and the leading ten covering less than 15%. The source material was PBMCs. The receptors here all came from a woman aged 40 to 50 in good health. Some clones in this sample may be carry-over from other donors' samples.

The CDR3 loop reads CASSGPLAGGAEQYF. As DNA, the CDR3 is TGTGCCAGCAGCGGGCCACTAGCGGGAGGGGCCGAGCAGTACTTC. This rearrangement joins TRBV5-5 to TRBJ2-7, with 13 bases aligning to TRBD2. Germline CDR1 reads SGHKS; CDR2 reads YYEKEE (reference sequence). J was trimmed by 6 bases and V by 4 bases; bases with no gene match: 7. The CDR3 covers 15 residues.

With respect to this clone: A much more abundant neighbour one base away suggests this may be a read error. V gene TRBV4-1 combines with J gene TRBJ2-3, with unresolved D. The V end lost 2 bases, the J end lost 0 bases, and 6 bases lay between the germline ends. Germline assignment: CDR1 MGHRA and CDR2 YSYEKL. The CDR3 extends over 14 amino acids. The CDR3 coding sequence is TGCGCCAGCAGCCAACTGGACAGCACAGATACGCAGTATTTT. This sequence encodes CASSQLDSTDTQYF.

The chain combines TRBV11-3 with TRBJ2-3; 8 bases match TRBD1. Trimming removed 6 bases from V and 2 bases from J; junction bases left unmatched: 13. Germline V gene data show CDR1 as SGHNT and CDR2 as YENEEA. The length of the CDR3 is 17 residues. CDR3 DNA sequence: TGTGCCAGCAGTAATCCCCGGGGACAGGTGTCCACAGATACGCAGTATTTT. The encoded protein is CASSNPRGQVSTDTQYF.

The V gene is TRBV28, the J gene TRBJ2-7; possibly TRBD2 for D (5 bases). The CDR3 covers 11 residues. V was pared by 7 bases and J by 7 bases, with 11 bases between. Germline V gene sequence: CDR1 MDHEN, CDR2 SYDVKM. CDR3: CASKRGLEQYF. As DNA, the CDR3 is TGTGCCAGCAAGAGAGGGTTAGAGCAGTACTTC.

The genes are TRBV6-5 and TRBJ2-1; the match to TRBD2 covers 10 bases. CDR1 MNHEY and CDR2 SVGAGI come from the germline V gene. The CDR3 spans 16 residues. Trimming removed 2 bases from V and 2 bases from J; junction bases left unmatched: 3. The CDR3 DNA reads TGTGCCAGCAGTTACGGACTAGCGGAGGCCTACAATGAGCAGTTCTTC. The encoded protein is CASSYGLAEAYNEQFF.

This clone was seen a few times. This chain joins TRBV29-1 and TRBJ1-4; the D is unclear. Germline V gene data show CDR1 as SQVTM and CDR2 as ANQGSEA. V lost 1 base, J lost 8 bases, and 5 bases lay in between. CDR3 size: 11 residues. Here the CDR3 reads CSVEVAEKLFF. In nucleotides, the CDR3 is TGCAGCGTTGAAGTGGCCGAAAAACTGTTTTTT.

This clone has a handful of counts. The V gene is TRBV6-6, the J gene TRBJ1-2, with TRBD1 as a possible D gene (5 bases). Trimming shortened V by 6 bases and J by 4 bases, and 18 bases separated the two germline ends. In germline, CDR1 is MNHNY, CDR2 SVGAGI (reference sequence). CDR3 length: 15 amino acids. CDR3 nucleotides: TGTGCCAGCAGGCCAGGGAACCTGGAGGCCTATGGCTACACCTTC. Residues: CASRPGNLEAYGYTF.

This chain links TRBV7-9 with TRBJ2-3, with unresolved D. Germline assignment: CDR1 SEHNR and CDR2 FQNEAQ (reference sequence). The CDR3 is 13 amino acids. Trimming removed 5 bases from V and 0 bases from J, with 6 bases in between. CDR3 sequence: CASSLSSTDTQYF. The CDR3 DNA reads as TGTGCCAGCAGCCTCTCTAGCACAGATACGCAGTATTTT.

CDR3 sequence (DNA): TGTGCCAGTAGTATGCAAAGGGAACCGCAGTATTTT. It is translated as CASSMQREPQYF. The chain combines TRBV19 with TRBJ2-3; D remains ambiguous. CDR1 is LNHDA, CDR2 SQIVND, per germline (reference sequence). Between the trimmed V and J ends, which lost 3 bases and 10 bases, there was a span of 11 bases. The CDR3 has 12 amino acids.

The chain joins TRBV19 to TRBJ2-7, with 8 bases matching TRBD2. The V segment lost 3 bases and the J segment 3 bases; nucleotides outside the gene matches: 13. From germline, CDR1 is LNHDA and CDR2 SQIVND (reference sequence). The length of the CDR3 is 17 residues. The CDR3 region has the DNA TGTGCCAGTAGTATTTCCCACACGACTAGCGCGGACTACGAGCAGTACTTC. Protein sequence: CASSISHTTSADYEQYF.

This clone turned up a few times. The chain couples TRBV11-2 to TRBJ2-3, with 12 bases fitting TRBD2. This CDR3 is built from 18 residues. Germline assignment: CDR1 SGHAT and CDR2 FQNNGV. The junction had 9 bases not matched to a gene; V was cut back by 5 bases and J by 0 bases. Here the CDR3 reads CASSLVLAGGPSTDTQYF. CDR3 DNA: TGTGCCAGCAGCCTCGTGCTAGCGGGAGGGCCCAGCACAGATACGCAGTATTTT.

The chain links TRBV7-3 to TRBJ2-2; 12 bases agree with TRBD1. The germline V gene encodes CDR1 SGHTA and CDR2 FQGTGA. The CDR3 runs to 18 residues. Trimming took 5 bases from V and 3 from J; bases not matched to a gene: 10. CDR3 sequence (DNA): TGTGCCAGCAGCCTCCGGGACAGGGGGCTGGGGGACACCGGGGAGCTGTTTTTT. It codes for CASSLRDRGLGDTGELFF.

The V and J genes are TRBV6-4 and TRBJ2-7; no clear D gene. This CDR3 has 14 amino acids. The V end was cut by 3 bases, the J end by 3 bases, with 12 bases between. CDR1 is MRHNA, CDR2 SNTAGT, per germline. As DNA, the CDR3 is TGTGCCAGCAGTGAGGCACAGCTTATCTACGAGCAGTACTTC. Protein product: CASSEAQLIYEQYF.

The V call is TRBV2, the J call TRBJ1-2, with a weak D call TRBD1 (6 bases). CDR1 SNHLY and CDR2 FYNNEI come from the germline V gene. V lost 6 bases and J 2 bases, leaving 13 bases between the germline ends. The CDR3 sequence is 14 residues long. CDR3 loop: CASRDHRANYGYTF. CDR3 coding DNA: TGTGCCAGCAGAGACCACAGGGCCAACTATGGCTACACCTTC.

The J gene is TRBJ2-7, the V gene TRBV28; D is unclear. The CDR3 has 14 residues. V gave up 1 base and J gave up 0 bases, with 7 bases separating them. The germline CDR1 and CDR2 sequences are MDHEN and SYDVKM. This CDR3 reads CASSLSRFSYEQYF. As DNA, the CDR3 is TGTGCCAGCAGTTTATCCAGGTTCTCCTACGAGCAGTACTTC.

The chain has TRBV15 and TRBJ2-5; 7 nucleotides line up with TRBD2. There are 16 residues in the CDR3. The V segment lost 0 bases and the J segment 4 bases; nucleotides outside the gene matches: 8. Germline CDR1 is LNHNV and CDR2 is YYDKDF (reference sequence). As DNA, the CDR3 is TGTGCCACCAGCAGAGACCGGGCGGGAGAGGCAGAGACCCAGTACTTC. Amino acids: CATSRDRAGEAETQYF.

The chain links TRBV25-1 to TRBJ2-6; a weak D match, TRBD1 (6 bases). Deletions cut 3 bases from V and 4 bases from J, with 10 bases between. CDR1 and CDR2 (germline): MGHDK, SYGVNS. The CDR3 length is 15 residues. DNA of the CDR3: TGTGCCAGCAGTGAGTACAGGGCCGGGGCCAACGTCCTGACTTTC. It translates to CASSEYRAGANVLTF. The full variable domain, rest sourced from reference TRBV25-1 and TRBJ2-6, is EADIYQTPRYLVIGTGKKITLECSQTMGHDKMYWYQQDPGMELHLIHYSYGVNSTEKGDLSSESTVSRIRTEHFPLTLESARPSHTSQYLCASSEYRAGANVLTFGAGSRLTVL.

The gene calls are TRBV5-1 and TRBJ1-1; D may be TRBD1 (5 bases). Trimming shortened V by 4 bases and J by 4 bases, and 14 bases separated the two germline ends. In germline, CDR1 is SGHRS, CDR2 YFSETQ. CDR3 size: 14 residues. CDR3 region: CASSGRDSPTEAFF. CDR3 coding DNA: TGCGCCAGCAGCGGGCGTGACAGTCCCACTGAAGCTTTCTTT.

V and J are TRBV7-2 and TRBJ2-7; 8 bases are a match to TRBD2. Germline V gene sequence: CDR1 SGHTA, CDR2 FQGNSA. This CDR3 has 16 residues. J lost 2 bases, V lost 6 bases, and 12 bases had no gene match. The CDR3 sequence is CASRPISGSSAYEQYF. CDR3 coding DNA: TGTGCCAGCAGGCCAATAAGCGGGAGTAGTGCCTACGAGCAGTACTTC.

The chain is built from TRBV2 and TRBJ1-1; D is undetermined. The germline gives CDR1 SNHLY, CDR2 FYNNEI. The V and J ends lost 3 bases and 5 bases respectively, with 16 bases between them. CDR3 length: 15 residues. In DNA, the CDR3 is TGTGCCAGCAGTGAGAGTCGCTCGGGTGATACTGAAGCTTTCTTT. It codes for CASSESRSGDTEAFF.

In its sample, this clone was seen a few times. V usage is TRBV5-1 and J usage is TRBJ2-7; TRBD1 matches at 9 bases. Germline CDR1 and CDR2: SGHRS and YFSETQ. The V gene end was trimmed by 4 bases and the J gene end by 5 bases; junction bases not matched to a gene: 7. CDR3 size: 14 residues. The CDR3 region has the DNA TGCGCCAGCAGCGATATACAGGGGGCGGACGAGCAGTACTTC. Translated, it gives CASSDIQGADEQYF. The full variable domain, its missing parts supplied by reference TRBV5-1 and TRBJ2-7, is KAGVTQTPRYLIKTRGQQVTLSCSPISGHRSVSWYQQTPGQGLQFLFEYFSETQRNKGNFPGRFSGRQFSNSRSEMNVSTLELGDSALYLCASSDIQGADEQYFGPGTRLTVT.

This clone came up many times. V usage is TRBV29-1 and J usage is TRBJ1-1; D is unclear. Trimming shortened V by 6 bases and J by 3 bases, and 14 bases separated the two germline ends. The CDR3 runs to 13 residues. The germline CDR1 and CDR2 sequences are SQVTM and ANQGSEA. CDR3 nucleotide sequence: TGCAGCGTCACAGTAGGGTTAGACACTGAAGCTTTCTTT. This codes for CSVTVGLDTEAFF.